This T cell receptor (beta chain) was retrieved from a study of blood T cell repertoires in COVID-19. About the research overall: Acute-phase and convalescent COVID-19 samples originated in the United States, Italy and Spain. The cDNA or gDNA used as material had been derived from T cells, B-cell-depleted T cells, or PBMCs.

In the authors' methods: Estimates of nucleated cell counts were drawn from the amplification of reference gene primers. Profiled with immunoSEQ multiplex PCR; TCRdb holds only in-frame clones, not every one. From that table come the V and J calls and clone size; the DNA was used to work out D and trimming. This sample has 150,000 to 200,000 clones, with about nine tenths found just once. The clonotype comes from a man in his 70s with acute or convalescent COVID-19. Input material: peripheral blood.

CDR3 protein: CASSLSTSWGASSYEQYF. In DNA, the CDR3 is TGTGCCAGCAGTTTAAGCACTAGCTGGGGAGCCAGCTCCTACGAGCAGTACTTC. V usage is TRBV28 and J usage is TRBJ2-7; D possibly corresponds to TRBD2 (6 bases). The germline V gene encodes CDR1 MDHEN and CDR2 SYDVKM. This CDR3 region has 18 residues. V dropped 2 bases and J dropped 0 bases, with 20 bases sitting between them.